Listed below are T cell receptor beta chains from one sample, sequenced in a study of cytomegalovirus exposure and HLA in healthy donors. The repertoire was sequenced with immunoSEQ multiplex PCR; TCRdb's copy has only in-frame clones and lacks some. This table has more than 55,000 clones, over 75% appearing once. What was sequenced was PBMCs. The receptors here all came from a man aged 18 to 35 in good health and CMV-seronegative. CDR3s include the opening cysteine and the closing phenylalanine or tryptophan. A D gene is named only where the DNA matches it firmly. The size of a clone is reported for some rows only, either as once, few or many, or as a class for expanded clones.

v_call,j_call,d_call,clone_size,cdr3_nt,cdr3_aa
TRBV18,TRBJ1-1,TRBD1,NA,TGTGCCAGCTCACTCGGACAGGAGGGGACTGAAGCTTTCTTT,CASSLGQEGTEAFF
TRBV18,TRBJ2-5,TRBD2,NA,TGTGCCAGCTCACCCGGACTAGCGGGAGTGGAGACCCAGTACTTC,CASSPGLAGVETQYF
TRBV5-4,TRBJ1-2,TRBD1,NA,TGTGCCAGCACAGGACAGGGTCTGAGCTATGGCTACACCTTC,CASTGQGLSYGYTF
TRBV7-7,TRBJ2-3,TRBD2,NA,TGTGCTAGCAGCTTAGGGACTAGCATCTCAGATACGCAGTATTTT,CASSLGTSISDTQYF
TRBV29-1,TRBJ1-1,TRBD1,NA,TGCAGCGTGGTTGGACAGGGGAGGCACGCTTTCTTT,CSVVGQGRHAFF
TRBV28,TRBJ1-5,NA,NA,TGTGCCAGCACCTCACCAGGACAGAACAATCAGCCCCAGCATTTT,CASTSPGQNNQPQHF
TRBV27,TRBJ2-1,TRBD2,NA,TGTGCCAGCAGTTTAGGGCTAGCGGGAGGAGTAGGCTCCTACAATGAGCAGTTCTTC,CASSLGLAGGVGSYNEQFF
TRBV29-1,TRBJ1-1,TRBD1,once,TGCAGCCTGGGACAGGGCACTGAAGCTTTCTTT,CSLGQGTEAFF
TRBV2,TRBJ2-1,TRBD1,NA,TGTGCCAGCAGTGAAGCAGCTGGACAGGGCAAGTTCTTC,CASSEAAGQGKFF
TRBV28,TRBJ1-5,NA,NA,TGTGCCAGCAGTTTTGGGGCCGGGACACCCAATCAGCCCCAGCATTTT,CASSFGAGTPNQPQHF
TRBV11-2,TRBJ2-7,NA,few,TGTGCCAGCAGCTTAGTCGGGGGTGCAACCTACGAGCAGTACTTC,CASSLVGGATYEQYF
TRBV4-1,TRBJ2-5,TRBD1,NA,TGCGCCAGCAGCCGGATGACAGGGGAGACCCAGTACTTC,CASSRMTGETQYF
TRBV28,TRBJ2-7,NA,NA,TGTGCCAGCAGTTTACGCAGGGGTACGGACGAGCAGTACTTC,CASSLRRGTDEQYF
TRBV2,TRBJ1-1,TRBD1,NA,TGTGCCAGCAGTGGACAGGGGGATGGTACTGAAGCTTTCTTT,CASSGQGDGTEAFF
TRBV9,TRBJ2-7,TRBD2,NA,TGTGCCAGCAGCGTAGCTGGGGGAGCGGGAACCTACGAGCAGTACTTC,CASSVAGGAGTYEQYF
TRBV5-4,TRBJ2-3,NA,NA,TGTGCCAGCAGCGATGCGGGGATCGGGGCATTTACGCAGTATTTT,CASSDAGIGAFTQYF
TRBV19,TRBJ2-5,NA,NA,TGTGCCAGTAGTATGCCCGGGACACAAGAGACCCAGTACTTC,CASSMPGTQETQYF
TRBV5-6,TRBJ2-4,TRBD2,NA,TGTGCCAGCAGCTTCCGCGTCGGGGGGAACATTCAGTACTTC,CASSFRVGGNIQYF
TRBV10-3,TRBJ2-3,NA,NA,TGTGCCATCAGTGCCGGGATAAGCACAGATACGCAGTATTTT,CAISAGISTDTQYF
TRBV18,TRBJ2-1,TRBD2,NA,TGTGCCAGCTCAACTCAGACTAGCGGCTCCTACAATGAGCAGTTCTTC,CASSTQTSGSYNEQFF
TRBV2,TRBJ2-2,NA,NA,TGTGCCAGCAAAAGGGGATGGGAGCTGTTTTTT,CASKRGWELFF
TRBV28,TRBJ2-3,TRBD2,once,TGTGCCAGCAACGTAGCGGGAGGGCATTCAGATACGCAGTATTTT,CASNVAGGHSDTQYF
TRBV5-6,TRBJ2-7,NA,NA,TGTGCCAGCGGAACCCAGGGAACCCCCTACGAGCAGTACTTC,CASGTQGTPYEQYF
TRBV15,TRBJ2-1,TRBD2,NA,TGTGCCACCAGCAAGGCACTAGCGGGAGGGCGCTACAATGAGCAGTTCTTC,CATSKALAGGRYNEQFF
TRBV2,TRBJ2-6,NA,few,TGTGCCAGCACGTCGGTTCCTGGCTCTGGGGCCAACGTCCTGACTTTC,CASTSVPGSGANVLTF
TRBV28,TRBJ2-3,TRBD1,NA,TGTGCCAGCTTTACCCGACAGGGGCTGACAGATACGCAGTATTTT,CASFTRQGLTDTQYF
TRBV4-1,TRBJ2-6,NA,once,TGCGCCAGCAGCCAAGAAGGAACAGGCTCTGGGGCCAACGTCCTGACTTTC,CASSQEGTGSGANVLTF
TRBV5-1,TRBJ1-1,NA,NA,TGCGCCAGCAGCATCCCCGGGACAAGGAACACTGAAGCTTTCTTT,CASSIPGTRNTEAFF
TRBV9,TRBJ1-3,NA,NA,TGTGCCAGCAGCCCCCTTCAGGACACCATATATTTT,CASSPLQDTIYF
TRBV19,TRBJ2-1,TRBD2,NA,TGTGCCAGCGAACCCGGGGGGACTAGGGAGCAGTTCTTC,CASEPGGTREQFF
TRBV6-5,TRBJ2-5,TRBD2,NA,TGTGCCAGCAGAAGAGCGGGAGCGGAGACCCAGTACTTC,CASRRAGAETQYF
TRBV6-5,TRBJ2-7,NA,few,TGTGCCAGCAGTTACTCGATGCAGGGCACCTACGAGCAGTACTTC,CASSYSMQGTYEQYF
TRBV5-1,TRBJ2-2,TRBD1,NA,TGCGCCAGCAGCTTTCAGTCCCGGGACAGGGGTAGTGGGGAGCTGTTTTTT,CASSFQSRDRGSGELFF
TRBV5-6,TRBJ2-3,TRBD1,NA,TGTGCCAGCAGCACCGGACAGGGAAGTGATACGCAGTATTTT,CASSTGQGSDTQYF
TRBV7-2,TRBJ2-3,TRBD2,NA,TGTGCCAGCAGCTTTGGTCTAGCGGGAGGGCGGGGAGATACGCAGTATTTT,CASSFGLAGGRGDTQYF
TRBV7-6,TRBJ2-5,TRBD2,NA,TGTGCCAGCAGCTTGCGACTAGCGGGAGGGCCCCAAGAGACCCAGTACTTC,CASSLRLAGGPQETQYF
TRBV29-1,TRBJ2-2,NA,NA,TGCAGCGTTCCTGGGGCACCAGCCACCGGGGAGCTGTTTTTT,CSVPGAPATGELFF
TRBV11-3,TRBJ2-1,TRBD2,NA,TGTGCCAGCAGCCTTACGGGACTAGCTGAGCAGTTCTTC,CASSLTGLAEQFF
TRBV27,TRBJ2-4,TRBD1,NA,TGTGCCAGCAGTGGGACAGGGGGCTTATGGGCCAAAAACATTCAGTACTTC,CASSGTGGLWAKNIQYF
TRBV28,TRBJ2-5,NA,NA,TGTGCCAGCAGTTTTCCCATGGGGGGGCGGGAGACCCAGTACTTC,CASSFPMGGRETQYF
TRBV6-1,TRBJ2-2,TRBD1,NA,TGTGCCACCAAAAGGGGGACAGGGGGGTCCGGGGAGCTGTTTTTT,CATKRGTGGSGELFF
TRBV4-2,TRBJ2-2,TRBD2,NA,TGTGCCAGCAGGGCAGGACTAGCGGGAGAGAGGGAGCTGTTTTTT,CASRAGLAGERELFF
TRBV28,TRBJ1-2,NA,NA,TGTGCCAGCATTTCGGGAGGGGCGAACTATGGCTACACCTTC,CASISGGANYGYTF
TRBV29-1,TRBJ1-1,TRBD1,NA,TGCAGCGTTCACAGGGGGTTGGGCACTGAAGCTTTCTTT,CSVHRGLGTEAFF
TRBV5-1,TRBJ2-5,TRBD2,NA,TGCGCCAGCAGCCCCAGGACTAGCTGGGAGACCCAGTACTTC,CASSPRTSWETQYF
TRBV10-3,TRBJ2-6,TRBD1,NA,TGTGCCATGGGGCAGGGGGCGCCCGGGGCCAACGTCCTGACTTTC,CAMGQGAPGANVLTF
TRBV9,TRBJ2-2,TRBD1,NA,TGTGCCAGCAGCTTTCACAGGGGGATCGGCACCGGGGAGCTGTTTTTT,CASSFHRGIGTGELFF
TRBV18,TRBJ2-6,NA,once,TGTGCCAGCTCACGAGGACAAGGGCCCTACTCTGGGGCCAACGTCCTGACTTTC,CASSRGQGPYSGANVLTF
TRBV15,TRBJ1-2,NA,NA,TGTGCCACCAGCAGAGACTCAGGGTTCGGTGGCTACACCTTC,CATSRDSGFGGYTF
TRBV28,TRBJ2-3,TRBD2,NA,TGTGCCAGCAGTTCGAGCGGGAGAGTCTCAGATACGCAGTATTTT,CASSSSGRVSDTQYF
TRBV7-2,TRBJ2-1,TRBD2,NA,TGTGCCAGCAGCTTATACGGGACTAGCGGGAGTGCAGGCAATGAGCAGTTCTTC,CASSLYGTSGSAGNEQFF
TRBV30,TRBJ2-1,TRBD2,NA,TGTGCCTGGAGACAACTAGCGGGAGGGTATAATGAGCAGTTCTTC,CAWRQLAGGYNEQFF